The present T cell receptor (beta chain) was sequenced within a study of human versus mouse CDR3 diversity and MHC coevolution. Study as a whole: Reportedly, immunoSEQ detects one in 200,000 T cells with minimized PCR bias.

Measured with immunoSEQ multiplex PCR; TCRdb has only the in-frame clones, and not every one. The table lists about 60,000 clones, around 94% of them singletons, with 15% to 20% in the top ten. Germline values: CDR1 LNHDA, CDR2 SQIVND (reference sequence). The CDR3 loop spans 14 amino acids. The rearrangement joins TRBV19 to TRBJ2-5; TRBD1 agrees at 8 bases. TRBJ2-7 matches the DNA end more closely, so the J call is doubtful. The sequencing sample was made of naive CD4+ T cells from blood. The subset here: CD45RO-negative CD62L-positive naive CD4 T cells. This TCR was sampled from a person aged 55 to 69 in good health. For the CDR3, the DNA is TGTGCCAGTAGTGTTTACAGGGGGGTCCACGAGCAGTACTTC. Protein: CASSVYRGVHEQYF.